This passage covers 21 T cell receptor beta chains from one sample sequenced in a study of blood T cell repertoires in COVID-19 (dated by TCRdb to the early 2020s). Library prep was done by the immunoSEQ multiplex PCR assay. In its TCRdb copy, this immuneACCESS table keeps in-frame sequences only and misses some clones. Where compared with another copy, unresolved V genes explain less than half of these, and the others have no known cause. This sample is represented by some 240,000 clones; around 86% of them were singletons. Clones ranked in the top ten supply 3.3% of the sample. Material for sequencing was PBMCs or T cells enriched from blood (not recorded which). Source of these receptors: a middle-aged woman with acute COVID-19.

The chain uses TRBV7-2 and TRBJ2-7, with D perhaps matching TRBD1 (6 bases). The CDR3 sequence is 12 residues long. Germline V gene sequence: CDR1 SGHTA, CDR2 FQGNSA. The V and J ends lost 5 bases and 5 bases respectively, with 10 bases between them. CDR3 protein: CASSPRGHEQYF. CDR3 sequence (DNA): TGTGCCAGCAGCCCCAGGGGCCACGAGCAGTACTTC.

As regards this clone: In the same sample, other DNA sequences code for this CDR3. This chain links TRBV5-1 with TRBJ1-1, with D maybe TRBD1 (6 bases). Trimming removed 1 base at V and 5 bases at J, with 9 bases between. Germline V lookup: CDR1 SGHRS, CDR2 YFSETQ. This CDR3 region has 13 residues. CDR3 sequence reads: CASSLTGLTEAFF. DNA for the CDR3: TGCGCCAGCAGCTTGACAGGGTTAACTGAAGCTTTCTTT.

V and J are TRBV19 and TRBJ1-6, with D perhaps TRBD1 (5 bases). Germline V CDR1 and CDR2: LNHDA, SQIVND (reference sequence). The CDR3 loop spans 14 amino acids. The V end was cut by 1 base, the J end by 6 bases, with 7 bases between. CDR3 sequence (DNA): TGTGCCAGTAGTATAGGCAGGGCTAATTCACCCCTCCACTTT. This encodes CASSIGRANSPLHF.

The chain carries TRBV12-3 or TRBV12-4 and TRBJ2-2, with no clear D. The length of the CDR3 is 12 residues. Trimming removed 6 bases from V and 7 bases from J, with 9 bases in between. CDR3 in DNA: TGTGCCAGCAGCACTGGTATCGGGGAGCTGTTTTTT. Protein: CASSTGIGELFF.

The rearrangement joins TRBV10-3 to TRBJ2-1; 11 bases fit TRBD2. CDR3 size: 16 residues. Germline values: CDR1 ENHRY, CDR2 SYGVKD. The ends lost 10 bases at V and 2 bases at J; junction bases unmatched: 10. For the CDR3, the DNA is TGTGCCAGTCTGAGACTAGCGGGGAAACCCTACAATGAGCAGTTCTTC. It encodes CASLRLAGKPYNEQFF.

This rearrangement joins TRBV6-5 to TRBJ2-5; tentatively, D is TRBD1 (5 bases). Germline CDR1 reads MNHEY; CDR2 reads SVGAGI. V was pared by 7 bases and J by 5 bases, with 14 bases between. The CDR3 sequence is 13 residues long. CDR3 nucleotides: TGTGCCAGCACCTACTCTGGGGCGGAGACCCAGTACTTC. Protein sequence: CASTYSGAETQYF.

This chain joins TRBV5-4 and TRBJ1-6; TRBD1 matches 8 bases. The V gene end was trimmed by 4 bases and the J gene end by 9 bases; junction bases not matched to a gene: 9. CDR3 length: 15 amino acids. Germline values: CDR1 SGHNT, CDR2 YYREEE (reference sequence). In DNA form, the CDR3 reads TGTGCCAGCAGCCCCCAGACAGGGGAGGCTTCACCCCTCCACTTT. Protein sequence: CASSPQTGEASPLHF.

J is TRBJ1-1 and V is TRBV6-1; possible D gene TRBD1, 5 bases. The CDR3 contains 13 residues. CDR1 is MNHNS, CDR2 SASEGT, per germline. V was pared by 0 bases and J by 11 bases, with 13 bases between. The CDR3 is CASSEAAGRNAFF. CDR3 coding DNA: TGTGCCAGCAGTGAAGCGGCAGGGCGGAATGCTTTCTTT.

The V gene is TRBV7-9, the J gene TRBJ2-2; weak D call: TRBD2 (5 bases). The germline V gene encodes CDR1 SEHNR and CDR2 FQNEAQ (reference sequence). V was cut by 3 bases and J by 4 bases, with 9 bases left in between. The CDR3 has 14 amino acids. The CDR3 DNA is TGTGCCAGCAGCTTGGCAGCGGCCACCGGGGAGCTGTTTTTT. Translated, it gives CASSLAAATGELFF. Drawing the rest from reference TRBV7-9 and TRBJ2-2, the complete variable domain is DTGVSQNPRHKITKRGQNVTFRCDPISEHNRLYWYRQTLGQGPEFLTYFQNEAQLEKSRLLSDRFSAERPKGSFSTLEIQRTEQGDSAMYLCASSLAAATGELFFGEGSRLTVL.

V gene TRBV2 combines with J gene TRBJ2-7; a possible D gene is TRBD2 (6 bases). The CDR3 totals 14 residues. Germline V lookup: CDR1 SNHLY, CDR2 FYNNEI. The V end was cut by 1 base, the J end by 3 bases, with 10 bases between. The CDR3 nucleotides read TGTGCCAGCAGTGAAGGCGGGGTAGACTACGAGCAGTACTTC. It yields the protein CASSEGGVDYEQYF.

The chain combines TRBV12-3 or TRBV12-4 with TRBJ1-6; 7 bases align to TRBD1. V lost 8 bases to trimming and J lost 8 bases; unmatched junction nucleotides: 6. This CDR3 is built from 13 residues. Here the CDR3 reads CASGRQGDSPLHF. CDR3 sequence (DNA): TGTGCCAGCGGCCGACAGGGTGATTCACCCCTCCACTTT.

V is TRBV19 and J is TRBJ1-5; 8 positions agree with TRBD1. The CDR3 has 17 amino acids. J lost 0 bases, V lost 6 bases, and 10 bases had no gene match. Germline V gives CDR1 LNHDA, CDR2 SQIVND (reference sequence). DNA for the CDR3: TGTGCCAGTAGGAGTACAGGGACAGGCTATAGCAATCAGCCCCAGCATTTT. It is translated as CASRSTGTGYSNQPQHF.

To note about this clone: One junction end disagrees with the germline gene, perhaps due to a read error. The chain couples TRBV7-9 to TRBJ2-1, with 12 bases fitting TRBD2. There are 16 residues in the CDR3. The germline gives CDR1 SEHNR, CDR2 FQNEAQ (reference sequence). CDR3 coding DNA: TGTGCCAGCAGCCTAGCGGGAGGGCCCTCCTACAATGAGCAGTTCTTC. Its translation is CASSLAGGPSYNEQFF.

The chain links TRBV5-1 to TRBJ2-7; perhaps TRBD1 as D (6 bases). Germline V gene sequence: CDR1 SGHRS, CDR2 YFSETQ. The CDR3 spans 15 residues. Trimming took 0 bases from V and 0 from J, leaving 10 bases between them. Here the CDR3 DNA reads TGCGCCAGCAGCTTGGGGGACACCTACTCCTACGAGCAGTACTTC. It yields the protein CASSLGDTYSYEQYF.

This chain joins TRBV9 and TRBJ1-1, with D possibly TRBD1 on 5 matching bases. With 3 bases removed from V and 0 bases from J, the gap between germline ends came to 6 bases. The CDR3 length is 13 residues. CDR1 and CDR2 from the germline V gene are SGDLS and YYNGEE. Written as DNA, the CDR3 is TGTGCCAGCAGCGCAGGGATGAACACTGAAGCTTTCTTT. Encoded protein: CASSAGMNTEAFF.

This chain uses TRBV7-6 with TRBJ2-7, with D possibly TRBD2 on 5 matching bases. Germline values: CDR1 SGHVS, CDR2 FNYEAQ. V was trimmed by 1 base and J by 0 bases, leaving 7 bases between them. The length of the CDR3 is 14 residues. CDR3 sequence reads: CASSLGTGSYEQYF. The CDR3 nucleotides read TGTGCCAGCAGCTTAGGGACTGGCTCCTACGAGCAGTACTTC.

This clone showed up just a few times. The chain is built from TRBV21-1 and TRBJ2-7; the D call in the table, TRBD1, was not verified against the DNA. TRBV21-1 is flagged as a pseudogene. This CDR3 contains 16 residues. CDR3 nucleotides: TGTGCCAGCAGCTTAACAGGGTTCAAACTGGCCTACGAGCAGTACTTC. This gives the protein CASSLTGFKLAYEQYF.

Only one count was recorded for this clone. The CDR3 DNA follows: TGTGCCAGCAGCTACCCAGGGGCCAGAGAGCTGTTTTTT. It specifies CASSYPGARELFF. The chain recombines TRBV11-2 with TRBJ2-2, with D possibly matching TRBD1 (6 bases). Between the trimmed V and J ends, which lost 4 bases and 11 bases, there was a span of 14 bases. This CDR3 contains 13 residues. Looked up from germline, CDR1 is SGHAT and CDR2 is FQNNGV.

This clone has a handful of counts. This chain links TRBV11-3 with TRBJ2-7; TRBD2 matches 7 bases. V trimming: 5 bases; J trimming: 6 bases; junction bases outside the gene matches: 10. This CDR3 comprises 14 residues. Germline CDR1 is SGHNT and CDR2 is YENEEA. The CDR3 sequence: CASSAAGLFGEQYF. In nucleotides, the CDR3 is TGTGCCAGCAGCGCGGCGGGACTATTTGGCGAGCAGTACTTC.

The V and J genes are TRBV11-3 and TRBJ2-5, with a weak D call TRBD2 (5 bases). V lost 0 bases, J lost 2 bases, and 7 bases lay in between. This CDR3 spans 14 amino acids. Germline assignment: CDR1 SGHNT and CDR2 YENEEA. CDR3 protein: CASSLDPGQETQYF. For the CDR3, the DNA is TGTGCCAGCAGCTTAGACCCGGGACAAGAGACCCAGTACTTC. Supplemented by reference TRBV11-3 and TRBJ2-5, the full variable domain reads EAGVVQSPRYKIIEKKQPVAFWCNPISGHNTLYWYLQNLGQGPELLIRYENEEAVDDSQLPKDRFSAERLKGVDSTLKIQPAELGDSAVYLCASSLDPGQETQYFGPGTRLLVL.

The V gene is TRBV5-1, the J gene TRBJ2-1; weak D call: TRBD2 (6 bases). The CDR3 totals 13 residues. Trimming took 0 bases from V and 11 from J, leaving 12 bases between them. CDR1 SGHRS and CDR2 YFSETQ come from the germline V gene. CDR3 sequence (DNA): TGCGCCAGCAGCTTGGGTGATGCGGGAAAGCAGTTCTTC. Translation gives CASSLGDAGKQFF.